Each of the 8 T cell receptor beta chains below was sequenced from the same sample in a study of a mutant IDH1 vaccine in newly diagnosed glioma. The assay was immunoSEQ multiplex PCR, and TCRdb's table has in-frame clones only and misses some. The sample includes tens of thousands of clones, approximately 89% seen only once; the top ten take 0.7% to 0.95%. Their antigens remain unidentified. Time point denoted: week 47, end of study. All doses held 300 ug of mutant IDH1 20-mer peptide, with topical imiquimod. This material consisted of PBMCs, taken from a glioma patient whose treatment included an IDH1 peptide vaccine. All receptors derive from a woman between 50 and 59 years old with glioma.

In nucleotides, the CDR3 is TGTGCCAGCAGCGTAGCTCGCGGAGACGGCACAGATACGCAGTATTTT. It is translated as CASSVARGDGTDTQYF. The V and J genes are TRBV9 and TRBJ2-3; D is undetermined. This CDR3 is built from 16 residues. V was shortened by 0 bases and J by 1 base, with 12 bases between the two germline ends. The V gene's germline CDR1 is SGDLS and CDR2 YYNGEE. The full variable domain, rest sourced from reference TRBV9 and TRBJ2-3, is DSGVTQTPKHLITATGQRVTLRCSPRSGDLSVYWYQQSLDQGLQFLIQYYNGEERAKGNILERFSAQQFPDLHSELNLSSLELGDSALYFCASSVARGDGTDTQYFGPGTRLTVL.

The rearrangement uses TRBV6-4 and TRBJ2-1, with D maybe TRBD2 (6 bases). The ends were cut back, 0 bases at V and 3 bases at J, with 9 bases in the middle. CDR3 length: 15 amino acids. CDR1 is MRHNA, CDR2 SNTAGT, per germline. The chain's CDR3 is CASSDSTRDYNEQFF. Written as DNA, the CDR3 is TGTGCCAGCAGTGACTCGACTAGAGACTACAATGAGCAGTTCTTC.

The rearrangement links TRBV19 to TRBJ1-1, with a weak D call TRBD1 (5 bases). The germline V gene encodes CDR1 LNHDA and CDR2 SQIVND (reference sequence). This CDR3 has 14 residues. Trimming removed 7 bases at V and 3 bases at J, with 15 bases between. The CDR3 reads CASTQAGTDTEAFF. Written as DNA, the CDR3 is TGTGCCAGTACCCAGGCAGGGACGGACACTGAAGCTTTCTTT.

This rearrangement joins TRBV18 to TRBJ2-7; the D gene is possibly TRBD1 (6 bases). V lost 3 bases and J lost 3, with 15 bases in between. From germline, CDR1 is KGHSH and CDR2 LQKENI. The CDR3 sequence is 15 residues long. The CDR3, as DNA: TGTGCCAGCTCACCGAGTGGACAGCCAGACTACGAGCAGTACTTC. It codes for CASSPSGQPDYEQYF.

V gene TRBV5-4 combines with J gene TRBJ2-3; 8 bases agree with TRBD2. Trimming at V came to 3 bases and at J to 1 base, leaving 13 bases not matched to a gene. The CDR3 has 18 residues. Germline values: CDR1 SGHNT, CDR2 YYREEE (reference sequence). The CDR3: CASSWKRESSRGTDTQYF. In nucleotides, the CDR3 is TGTGCCAGCAGCTGGAAGCGGGAGTCCTCTCGGGGCACAGATACGCAGTATTTT.

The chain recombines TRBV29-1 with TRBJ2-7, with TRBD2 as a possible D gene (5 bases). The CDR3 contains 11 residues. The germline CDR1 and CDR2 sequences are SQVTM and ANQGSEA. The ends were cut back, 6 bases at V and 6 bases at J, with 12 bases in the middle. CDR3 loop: CSVGVPGEQYF. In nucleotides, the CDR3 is TGCAGCGTCGGGGTGCCCGGCGAGCAGTACTTC.

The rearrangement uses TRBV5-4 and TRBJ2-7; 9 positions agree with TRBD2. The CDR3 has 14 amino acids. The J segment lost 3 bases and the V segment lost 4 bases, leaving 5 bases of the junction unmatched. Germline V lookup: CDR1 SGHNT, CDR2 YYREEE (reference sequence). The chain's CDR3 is CASSRLAGFYEQYF. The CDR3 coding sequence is TGTGCCAGCAGCCGGCTAGCGGGGTTCTACGAGCAGTACTTC.

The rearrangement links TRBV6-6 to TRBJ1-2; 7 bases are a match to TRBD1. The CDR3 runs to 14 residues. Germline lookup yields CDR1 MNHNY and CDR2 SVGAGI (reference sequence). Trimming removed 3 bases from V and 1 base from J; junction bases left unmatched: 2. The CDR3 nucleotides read TGTGCCAGCAGTTATGGGACAGATAACTATGGCTACACCTTC. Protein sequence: CASSYGTDNYGYTF.